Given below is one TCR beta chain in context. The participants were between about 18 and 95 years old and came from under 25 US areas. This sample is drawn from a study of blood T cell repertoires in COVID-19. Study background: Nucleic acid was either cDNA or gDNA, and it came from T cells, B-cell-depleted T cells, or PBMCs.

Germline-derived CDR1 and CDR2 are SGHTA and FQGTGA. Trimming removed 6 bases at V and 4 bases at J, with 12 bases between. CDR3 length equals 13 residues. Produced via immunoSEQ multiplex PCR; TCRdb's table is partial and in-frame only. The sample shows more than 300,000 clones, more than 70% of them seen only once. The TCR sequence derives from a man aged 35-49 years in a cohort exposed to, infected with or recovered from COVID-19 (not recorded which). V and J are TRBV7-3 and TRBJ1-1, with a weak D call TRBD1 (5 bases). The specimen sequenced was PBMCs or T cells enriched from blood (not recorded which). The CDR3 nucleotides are TGTGCCAGCAGTTTCGGGGGACTCACTGAAGCTTTCTTT. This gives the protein CASSFGGLTEAFF. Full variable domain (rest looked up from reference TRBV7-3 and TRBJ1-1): GAGVSQTPSNKVTEKGKYVELRCDPISGHTALYWYRQSLGQGPEFLIYFQGTGAADDSGLPNDRFFAVRPEGSVSTLKIQRTERGDSAVYLCASSFGGLTEAFFGQGTRLTVV.